This TCR beta chain was documented in a study of shared clonotypes between healthy human individuals. Background on the study: Ranging from 18 to 49 in age, donors were a couple of women and a few men. A donor's plate count was three for CD4 naive and three for CD4 memory; CD8 naive had two and CD8 memory one. Notes on the study in general: It was anticipated that sequencing depth would influence how many clonotypes donors shared.

Sorted-subset replicate PCRs used 150 to 200 ng of genomic DNA. This amount corresponded to approximately 30,000 T cell genomes. Some clones are missing from TCRdb's copy, which holds only in-frame ones; the method was immunoSEQ multiplex PCR. The table shows approximately 1.9 million clones, with 93% occurring only once. CD45RO-negative CD8 cells positively selected for CCR7 made up the naive population, which excluded terminally differentiated effector memory CD45RA+ cells. On this clone itself: Its antigen is currently unknown.

Germline V lookup: CDR1 WNHNN, CDR2 SYGVQD (reference sequence). Trimming cost V 10 bases and J 2 bases, with 16 bases left between them. This CDR3 is 14 amino acids long. This chain connects TRBV10-1 to TRBJ2-3, with D perhaps TRBD2 (5 bases). Sequencing used naive CD8+ T cells from PBMCs. This sequence was found in a man aged 18 to 29 in good health. Some clones in this sample may be carry-over from other donors' samples. For the CDR3, the DNA is TGCGCCATCAGAAGAGGGCAACTCACAGATACGCAGTATTTT. Its protein is CAIRRGQLTDTQYF.